Listed here are 21 T cell receptor beta chains from one sample, sequenced in a study of CD8+CD57+ T cells in acquired aplastic anemia. The patients chosen for sequencing had shown expansion of CD8+CD57+ cells (detected by flow cytometry). Genomic DNA, serving as template, underwent TCR beta VDJ and CDR3 profiling. One entry per CDR3 protein, called by TCRdb with MiXCR from the reads. This sample has 150,000 to 200,000 distinct CDR3 sequences, with about half found just once. The specimen sequenced was sorted CD4+, CD8+, or CD8+CD57+ T cells (not recorded which) from PBMCs. The receptors originated from a human donor with aplastic anemia.

The rearrangement uses TRBV7-9 and TRBJ1-1; D is unclear. The CDR3 extends over 14 amino acids. Trimming pared 3 bases from V and 4 bases from J, leaving 12 bases between. The germline gives CDR1 SEHNR, CDR2 FQNEAQ (reference sequence). The CDR3 region has the DNA TGTGCCAGCAGCTTTAGGCTCTCGCGCACTGAAGCTTTCTTT. Translating gives CASSFRLSRTEAFF.

The rearrangement links TRBV2 to TRBJ2-7; 12 nucleotides align to TRBD2. CDR1 and CDR2 from the germline V gene are SNHLY and FYNNEI. V dropped 7 bases and J dropped 9; count of bases not matched to a gene: 4. The CDR3 is 12 residues long. The CDR3 protein is CASILAGGVQYV. Here the CDR3 DNA reads TGTGCCAGCATACTAGCGGGAGGAGTGCAGTACGTC.

This clonotype has a count of ten or more. This chain connects TRBV5-4 to TRBJ1-2, with 8 bases aligning to TRBD1. CDR3 length: 15 amino acids. CDR1 SGHNT and CDR2 YYREEE come from the germline V gene (reference sequence). V gave up 4 bases and J gave up 3 bases; unmatched junction bases: 8. DNA of the CDR3: TGTGCCAGCAGCACTGGACAGGGTTTAGACTATGGCTACACCTTC. Translation gives CASSTGQGLDYGYTF.

Worth noting for this clonotype: The junction shows a germline mismatch at one end, possibly a read error. The chain is built from TRBV10-3 and TRBJ2-3; either TRBD1 or TRBD2 may fit D (6 bases each). Looked up from germline, CDR1 is ENHRY and CDR2 is SYGVKD. The CDR3 is made up of 13 amino acids. CDR3: CAITGTVTDMQYF. The DNA of the CDR3 is TGTGCCATTACAGGGACTGTCACAGATATGCAGTATTTT.

This clonotype was observed many times. The chain recombines TRBV7-6 with TRBJ2-2, with D hard to call. The CDR3 loop spans 15 amino acids. The V gene lost 2 bases and the J gene lost 5 bases, with 12 bases spanning the gap. Germline V gives CDR1 SGHVS, CDR2 FNYEAQ. This CDR3 reads CASSLWAVSTGELFF. As DNA, the CDR3 is TGTGCCAGCAGCTTATGGGCAGTGAGTACCGGGGAGCTGTTTTTT.

The J gene is TRBJ2-3, the V gene TRBV2; TRBD2 matches at 7 bases. CDR1 is SNHLY, CDR2 FYNNEI, per germline. Germline trimming cut 4 bases from V and 0 bases from J; bases unmatched to any gene: 4. The CDR3 has 15 amino acids. CDR3 nucleotides: TGTGCCAGCAGTGTTAGCGGGCCCAGCACAGATACGCAGTATTTT. Encoded protein: CASSVSGPSTDTQYF.

The gene calls are TRBV5-8 and TRBJ2-7, with no clear D. Germline CDR1 reads SGHTS; CDR2 reads YDEGEE. The CDR3 sequence is 15 residues long. Trimming shortened V by 0 bases and J by 4 bases, and 14 bases separated the two germline ends. In DNA, the CDR3 is TGTGCCAGCAGCTTGGAGGGCGGAATCAGTTACGAGCAGTACGTC. It codes for CASSLEGGISYEQYV.

This clonotype was seen many times. The V gene is TRBV6-1, the J gene TRBJ2-6, with D perhaps matching TRBD1 (6 bases). Germline V gene sequence: CDR1 MNHNS, CDR2 SASEGT. The V gene lost 7 bases and the J gene lost 2 bases, with 21 bases spanning the gap. The CDR3 totals 18 residues. In DNA, the CDR3 is TGTGCCAGCACCTACGCCCGGCAGGGGCCCACTGGGGCCAACGTCCTGACTTTC. Its translation: CASTYARQGPTGANVLTF.

This clonotype occurred many times. The chain joins TRBV5-1 to TRBJ2-2; D not certain. Germline-derived CDR1 and CDR2 are SGHRS and YFSETQ. V dropped 4 bases and J dropped 0 bases, with 13 bases sitting between them. This CDR3 is 16 amino acids long. For the CDR3, the DNA is TGCGCCAGCAGCGGAACAGCCATCGCGAACACCGGGGAGCTGTTTTTT. Translating it yields CASSGTAIANTGELFF.

This clonotype was found a few times. The genes are TRBV10-3 and TRBJ2-7, with 11 bases that match TRBD2. Per germline, CDR1 ENHRY and CDR2 SYGVKD. The CDR3 loop spans 15 amino acids. Trimming at V came to 4 bases and at J to 2 bases, leaving 4 bases not matched to a gene. CDR3 loop: CAISGLAGGAYEQYF. CDR3 DNA sequence: TGTGCCATCAGTGGGCTAGCGGGGGGAGCCTACGAGCAGTACTTC.

V and J are TRBV7-3 and TRBJ1-6; no definite D call. In germline, CDR1 is SGHTA, CDR2 FQGTGA. This CDR3 has 13 amino acids. V was trimmed by 4 bases and J by 7 bases, leaving 8 bases between them. The CDR3 DNA reads TGTGCCAGCAGCTATAACGTGAATTCACCCCTCCACTTT. It yields the protein CASSYNVNSPLHF.

There are many counts of this clonotype. The chain couples TRBV11-2 to TRBJ2-3; D unresolved. Germline CDR1 reads SGHAT; CDR2 reads FQNNGV. V was cut by 0 bases and J by 0 bases, with 7 bases left in between. The CDR3 covers 15 residues. This chain's CDR3 is CASSLEPRSTDTQYF. As DNA, the CDR3 is TGTGCCAGCAGCTTAGAGCCCCGTAGCACAGATACGCAGTATTTT.

Comments on this clonotype: One junction end does not reproduce the germline sequence, and a read error may be involved. The chain couples TRBV15 to TRBJ1-1; 8 bases are shared with TRBD1. CDR1 and CDR2 from the germline V gene are LNHNV and YYDKDF (reference sequence). The CDR3 covers 13 residues. CDR3 loop: CVTSGTGGAEAFF. The CDR3, as DNA: TGTGTCACCAGCGGAACAGGGGGGGCTGAAGCTTTCTTT.

This clonotype was seen ten or more times. This chain joins TRBV11-2 and TRBJ2-1; 14 nucleotides match TRBD2. Germline assignment: CDR1 SGHAT and CDR2 FQNNGV. The CDR3 length is 16 residues. V was pared by 1 base and J by 9 bases, with 5 bases of the junction left unmatched. As DNA, the CDR3 is TGTGCCAGCAGCTTAGGACTAGCGGGGGGGCATGGTGAGCAGTTCTTC. Translating gives CASSLGLAGGHGEQFF. Using reference TRBV11-2 and TRBJ2-1 for the parts outside the CDR3, the full variable domain is EAGVAQSPRYKIIEKRQSVAFWCNPISGHATLYWYQQILGQGPKLLIQFQNNGVVDDSQLPKDRFSAERLKGVDSTLKIQPAKLEDSAVYLCASSLGLAGGHGEQFFGPGTRLTVL.

This clonotype was observed a few times. The chain has TRBV6-1 and TRBJ1-2; D might be TRBD1 (6 bases). The germline gives CDR1 MNHNS, CDR2 SASEGT. The CDR3 length is 16 residues. Trimming took 3 bases from V and 7 from J, leaving 21 bases between them. The CDR3 loop reads CASSDRKEERGGGYTF. The CDR3 coding sequence is TGTGCCAGCAGTGACCGAAAAGAGGAAAGGGGGGGTGGCTACACCTTC.

Note on this clonotype: An end of the junction differs from the germline gene, which may be a read error. This rearrangement joins TRBV5-5 to TRBJ1-3; D uncertain. The CDR3 loop spans 14 amino acids. CDR1 and CDR2 from the germline V gene are SGHKS and YYEKEE (reference sequence). CDR3 coding DNA: TGTCCCAGCAGCTTGGCAGGTTCTGGAAACACCATATATTTT. Its translation is CPSSLAGSGNTIYF.

Many counts were recorded for this clonotype. V usage is TRBV5-1 and J usage is TRBJ1-1; 7 nucleotides match TRBD1. V shed 0 bases and J 3 bases; nucleotides not matched to a gene: 5. The CDR3 is 15 amino acids. The germline V gene encodes CDR1 SGHRS and CDR2 YFSETQ. The CDR3 nucleotides are TGCGCCAGCAGCTTGGACGCTACAGGGGACACTGAAGCTTTCTTT. This sequence encodes CASSLDATGDTEAFF.

The chain recombines TRBV9 with TRBJ2-5; 9 bases map to TRBD2. The V gene's germline CDR1 is SGDLS and CDR2 YYNGEE. This CDR3 region has 16 residues. J was trimmed by 4 bases and V by 5 bases; bases with no gene match: 12. The CDR3 spells CASRQERAGGPETQYF. As DNA, the CDR3 is TGTGCCAGCAGGCAAGAACGGGCGGGGGGGCCAGAGACCCAGTACTTC.

This clonotype was observed a few times. The genes are TRBV10-2 and TRBJ1-3, with D possibly matching TRBD1 (5 bases). This CDR3 comprises 16 residues. CDR1 and CDR2 from the germline V gene are WSHSY and SAAADI. Trimming left V 4 bases short and J 10 bases short, with 23 bases between. The chain's CDR3 is CASSALVGLAEETIYF. CDR3 sequence (DNA): TGCGCCAGCAGTGCCTTGGTGGGACTAGCGGAAGAGACCATATATTTT.

The chain is built from TRBV2 and TRBJ1-2; D unclear. CDR3 length: 13 residues. The V and J ends lost 5 bases and 8 bases respectively, with 15 bases between them. Germline V lookup: CDR1 SNHLY, CDR2 FYNNEI. CDR3 in DNA: TGTGCCAGCAGTTTGGACGTGGAGGGCGGCTACACCTTC. Protein: CASSLDVEGGYTF.

This clonotype was found many times. The V call is TRBV20-1, the J call TRBJ2-1; tentative D call: TRBD2 (6 bases). Germline CDR1 DFQATT, CDR2 SNEGSKA (reference sequence). Trimming took off 2 bases at V and 5 bases at J, with 13 bases between the two ends. The CDR3 is made up of 14 amino acids. CDR3 DNA sequence: TGCAGTGCTAGAAAGGGAGGAGGGGACAATGAGCAGTTCTTC. Amino acid sequence: CSARKGGGDNEQFF.